This T cell receptor beta chain was observed in a study of PD-1 blockade in classical Hodgkin lymphoma. In the study overall: Nivolumab was administered to patients intravenously at 3 mg/kg every 2 weeks.

Using immunoSEQ multiplex PCR, the repertoire was profiled, and TCRdb retains in-frame clones only, with some absent. There are roughly 90,000 clones in the sample; around 81% occur only once, and roughly 15% lies in the top ten. CDR1 is SEHNR, CDR2 FQNEAQ, per germline (reference sequence). The CDR3 has 14 residues. V shed 5 bases and J 6 bases; nucleotides not matched to a gene: 10. Every one of the patients relapsed after autologous stem cell transplantation (brentuximab vedotin exposure was variable). Comment on this clone: The antigen remains undetermined.

Findings and limits, study-wide: Individuals initiating nivolumab under 1 year after ASCT were excluded. Baseline TCR diversity was reportedly lower in newly diagnosed patients than in healthy donors. It was reported as lower still in relapsed/refractory patients.

Sample: peripheral blood mononuclear cells (PBMCs), taken before the second cycle of nivolumab. The chain recombines TRBV7-9 with TRBJ2-7; 7 nucleotides line up with TRBD1. The clonotype comes from a human donor with classical Hodgkin lymphoma. DNA for the CDR3: TGTGCCAGCAGCCCGACAGGGAAGGTTGGCGAGCAGTACTTC. Residues: CASSPTGKVGEQYF.